The 21 T cell receptor beta chains listed next were all sequenced from one sample in a study of blood T cell repertoires in COVID-19 (dated by TCRdb to about 2020). Libraries were made using the immunoSEQ multiplex PCR assay. The table comes from immuneACCESS by way of TCRdb, which keeps in-frame sequences with V and J called. Part of the clones is missing from these tables; in studies checked, under half for an unresolved V gene and the rest for unknown reasons. This sample holds about 140,000 clones; over 80% were observed only once. Clones ranked in the top ten supply more than 9.5% of the sample. Sequencing was performed on peripheral blood. The receptor source for this set is a woman aged 80 or over with acute or convalescent COVID-19.

V gene TRBV7-9 combines with J gene TRBJ1-3; D may be TRBD1 (5 bases). This CDR3 has 16 residues. Trimming took 5 bases from V and 0 from J, leaving 14 bases between them. The germline V gene encodes CDR1 SEHNR and CDR2 FQNEAQ (reference sequence). In DNA, the CDR3 is TGTGCCAGCAGCCTTCAGACAGTAAGCTCTGGAAACACCATATATTTT. Translation: CASSLQTVSSGNTIYF. The entire variable domain, with the rest obtained from reference TRBV7-9 and TRBJ1-3, is as follows: DTGVSQNPRHKITKRGQNVTFRCDPISEHNRLYWYRQTLGQGPEFLTYFQNEAQLEKSRLLSDRFSAERPKGSFSTLEIQRTEQGDSAMYLCASSLQTVSSGNTIYFGEGSWLTVV.

This clone has a single count. The chain recombines TRBV30 with TRBJ1-1, with TRBD1 as a possible D gene (5 bases). The CDR3 consists of 16 residues. The germline V and J ends were trimmed by 4 bases and 1 base, with 19 bases remaining between them. The germline gives CDR1 GTSNPN, CDR2 SVGIG (reference sequence). DNA of the CDR3: TGTGCCTGGACTACACTGGGCGGGGGGAAGAACACTGAAGCTTTCTTT. Amino acids: CAWTTLGGGKNTEAFF.

The chain joins TRBV27 to TRBJ1-2, with 7 bases matching TRBD1. V lost 3 bases, J lost 5 bases, and 9 bases stayed unmatched. The CDR3 length is 15 residues. Germline CDR1 is MNHEY and CDR2 is SMNVEV (reference sequence). DNA for the CDR3: TGTGCCAGCAGTTTCACCCCGGGACAGTCATATGGCTACACCTTC. Its translation: CASSFTPGQSYGYTF.

The rearrangement joins TRBV28 to TRBJ1-2; unclear D gene. This CDR3 has 16 residues. The V end lost 4 bases, the J end lost 2 bases, and 17 bases lay between the germline ends. Germline V gives CDR1 MDHEN, CDR2 SYDVKM. The CDR3 bases are TGTGCCAGCAGTTCCCCCCGGGTCCAAGGAAACTATGGCTACACCTTC. It yields the protein CASSSPRVQGNYGYTF.

This clone was seen a few times. The J gene is TRBJ2-3, the V gene TRBV6-5; TRBD1 matches 7 bases. The CDR3 length is 15 residues. Germline V gives CDR1 MNHEY, CDR2 SVGAGI. Trimming at V came to 6 bases and at J to 2 bases, leaving 8 bases not matched to a gene. For the CDR3, the DNA is TGTGCCAGCAGCGACAGGGACATCAACACAGATACGCAGTATTTT. Protein: CASSDRDINTDTQYF.

V gene TRBV5-1 combines with J gene TRBJ1-6; 9 bases agree with TRBD1. The germline gives CDR1 SGHRS, CDR2 YFSETQ. The CDR3 length is 17 residues. J was trimmed by 9 bases and V by 0 bases; bases with no gene match: 10. The DNA of the CDR3 is TGCGCCAGCAGCTTGGCCCTCGTAGGACAGGGGACTTCACCCCTCCACTTT. Amino acid sequence: CASSLALVGQGTSPLHF. Drawing the rest from reference TRBV5-1 and TRBJ1-6, the complete variable domain is KAGVTQTPRYLIKTRGQQVTLSCSPISGHRSVSWYQQTPGQGLQFLFEYFSETQRNKGNFPGRFSGRQFSNSRSEMNVSTLELGDSALYLCASSLALVGQGTSPLHFGNGTRLTVT.

This sequence joins TRBV5-1 and TRBJ2-7; 7 nucleotides match TRBD1. V shed 0 bases, J shed 5 bases, and the junction held 2 bases outside the gene matches. Germline lookup yields CDR1 SGHRS and CDR2 YFSETQ. The CDR3 covers 13 residues. CDR3 protein: CASSLGQGHEQYF. The CDR3 nucleotides read TGCGCCAGCAGCTTGGGACAGGGCCACGAGCAGTACTTC.

The chain has TRBV6-4 and TRBJ1-1; D remains unclear. Germline V gene lookup returns CDR1 MRHNA and CDR2 SNTAGT. The V and J ends lost 4 bases and 1 base respectively, with 7 bases between them. The CDR3 consists of 13 residues. The CDR3, as DNA: TGTGCCAGCAGTGTTGAGAGGAACACTGAAGCTTTCTTT. This codes for CASSVERNTEAFF.

The V call is TRBV24-1, the J call TRBJ2-1, with D possibly being TRBD1 (6 bases). Per germline, CDR1 KGHDR and CDR2 SFDVKD. V dropped 3 bases and J dropped 9 bases, with 17 bases sitting between them. The CDR3 is made up of 15 amino acids. Here the CDR3 reads CATSDPRDINGEQFF. The DNA for the CDR3 is TGTGCCACCAGTGATCCCCGGGACATTAACGGTGAGCAGTTCTTC.

This chain links TRBV6-2 or TRBV6-3 with TRBJ2-2, with 10 bases fitting TRBD1. This CDR3 spans 16 amino acids. CDR1 is MNHEY and CDR2 is SVGEGT in the germline V gene. Losses at the gene ends were 6 bases for V and 2 bases for J; bases not matched to a gene: 6. CDR3 residues: CASSRTGGSNTGELFF. CDR3 in DNA: TGTGCCAGCAGCAGGACAGGGGGTAGCAACACCGGGGAGCTGTTTTTT.

The rearrangement uses TRBV6-5 and TRBJ1-2; perhaps TRBD1 as D (6 bases). Germline-derived CDR1 and CDR2 are MNHEY and SVGAGI. Trimming stripped 7 bases from V and 4 bases from J, with 19 bases between. This CDR3 has 15 amino acids. CDR3 region: CASTRTAEPSYGYTF. For the CDR3, the DNA is TGTGCCAGCACCAGGACAGCCGAACCCTCCTATGGCTACACCTTC.

The rearrangement joins TRBV7-3 to TRBJ2-5; TRBD1 might be the D (6 bases). In germline, CDR1 is SGHTA, CDR2 FQGTGA. CDR3 size: 16 residues. Trimming cost V 1 base and J 5 bases, with 17 bases left between them. The CDR3 nucleotides read TGTGCCAGCAGCTTAAGGGGGATAGGGGGTGGCGAGACCCAGTACTTC. Protein sequence: CASSLRGIGGGETQYF.

In this sample, this clone turned up a few times. V and J are TRBV20-1 and TRBJ1-2; TRBD1 matches at 10 bases. The CDR3 is 14 amino acids. The V gene end was trimmed by 3 bases and the J gene end by 3 bases; junction bases not matched to a gene: 4. CDR1 is DFQATT and CDR2 is SNEGSKA in the germline V gene (reference sequence). CDR3 residues: CSASGTGADYGYTF. The CDR3 coding sequence is TGCAGTGCTAGTGGGACAGGGGCGGACTATGGCTACACCTTC.

The DNA of the CDR3 is TGTGCCAGCAGCCTGTCAGGGATGAACACTGAAGCTTTCTTT. This sequence encodes CASSLSGMNTEAFF. The rearrangement uses TRBV7-3 and TRBJ1-1, with a tentative D call TRBD1 (5 bases). The CDR3 sequence is 14 residues long. Trimming left V 5 bases short and J 0 bases short, with 10 bases between. Germline V gives CDR1 SGHTA, CDR2 FQGTGA.

CDR3 protein: CATSDGNRGGRNTGELFF. CDR3 nucleotide sequence: TGTGCCACCAGTGACGGAAATCGGGGGGGCCGGAACACCGGGGAGCTGTTTTTT. V is TRBV24-1 and J is TRBJ2-2; 8 nucleotides align to TRBD2. CDR1 KGHDR and CDR2 SFDVKD come from the germline V gene. The CDR3 length is 18 residues. V lost 4 bases and J lost 1; bases outside the gene matches: 10.

This chain connects TRBV30 to TRBJ1-2; D unclear. This CDR3 is built from 14 residues. Trimming removed 2 bases from V and 4 bases from J, with 14 bases in between. The V gene's germline CDR1 is GTSNPN and CDR2 SVGIG (reference sequence). The CDR3 is CAWSMDSMVYGYTF. Here the CDR3 DNA reads TGTGCCTGGAGTATGGACTCTATGGTCTATGGCTACACCTTC.

The CDR3 loop is CASSLAGAGRLNTGELFF. The CDR3 nucleotides are TGCGCCAGCAGCTTGGCCGGGGCGGGGCGACTGAACACCGGGGAGCTGTTTTTT. The chain uses TRBV5-1 and TRBJ2-2, with D perhaps TRBD2 (6 bases). The V gene lost 0 bases and the J gene lost 1 base, with 16 bases spanning the gap. Germline V gene lookup returns CDR1 SGHRS and CDR2 YFSETQ. The CDR3 covers 18 residues.

This clone was recorded once. The chain recombines TRBV27 with TRBJ2-4; D is unclear. Germline CDR1 is MNHEY and CDR2 is SMNVEV (reference sequence). The V gene lost 6 bases and the J gene lost 2 bases, with 11 bases spanning the gap. This CDR3 region has 14 residues. The CDR3 nucleotides are TGTGCCAGCAGCTCACAGTACACCAAAAACATTCAGTACTTC. Translation gives CASSSQYTKNIQYF.

This rearrangement joins TRBV30 to TRBJ2-5; TRBD1 matches at 7 bases. Germline CDR1 and CDR2: GTSNPN and SVGIG (reference sequence). The V segment lost 0 bases and the J segment 2 bases; nucleotides outside the gene matches: 6. The length of the CDR3 is 15 residues. This CDR3 is CAWSVYGRGQETQYF. In DNA, the CDR3 is TGTGCCTGGAGTGTGTATGGCAGGGGGCAAGAGACCCAGTACTTC.

This clone was found once. CDR3 amino acids: CASSMGLAADTQYF. In nucleotides, the CDR3 is TGTGCCAGCAGCATGGGACTAGCGGCAGATACGCAGTATTTT. This chain connects TRBV7-9 to TRBJ2-3; 11 positions agree with TRBD2. The germline gives CDR1 SEHNR, CDR2 FQNEAQ (reference sequence). Unmatched junction bases numbered 2, after V lost 5 bases and J lost 4 bases. This CDR3 has 14 residues.

This chain connects TRBV7-9 to TRBJ1-4, with D possibly TRBD1 on 6 matching bases. The CDR3 contains 15 residues. V shed 5 bases and J shed 4 bases, with 14 bases lying between them. Germline V CDR1 and CDR2: SEHNR, FQNEAQ (reference sequence). The CDR3 region has the DNA TGTGCCAGCAGCACCCAAAGGGGGTTTAATGAAAAACTGTTTTTT. Its protein product is CASSTQRGFNEKLFF.